Following are 31 T cell receptor beta chains from one sample sequenced in a study of blood T cell repertoires in COVID-19. Libraries were prepared by immunoSEQ multiplex PCR; TCRdb keeps only in-frame clonotypes and omits some of them. The table has tens of thousands of clones, approximately 86% seen once. The material sequenced was peripheral blood. These receptors came from a man aged 50-60 years with active or convalescent COVID-19.

The chain links TRBV27 to TRBJ2-2, with D perhaps TRBD2 (7 bases). The length of the CDR3 is 18 residues. V lost 5 bases and J lost 4, with 23 bases in between. The germline gives CDR1 MNHEY, CDR2 SMNVEV (reference sequence). The CDR3 reads CASSLTPPLGGGTGELFF. DNA of the CDR3: TGTGCCAGCAGTCTGACCCCCCCTCTAGGGGGGGGCACCGGGGAGCTGTTTTTT.

The chain is built from TRBV10-2 and TRBJ2-1; 9 bases agree with TRBD2. CDR1 WSHSY and CDR2 SAAADI come from the germline V gene. V trimming: 6 bases; J trimming: 2 bases; junction bases outside the gene matches: 5. There are 15 residues in the CDR3. The CDR3 nucleotides are TGCGCCAGCAGGTTAGCGGGGGCCCCCTACAATGAGCAGTTCTTC. As protein: CASRLAGAPYNEQFF.

The V gene is TRBV28, the J gene TRBJ2-7; D may be TRBD2 (6 bases). This CDR3 is 13 amino acids long. Germline assignment: CDR1 MDHEN and CDR2 SYDVKM. The V and J ends lost 1 base and 5 bases respectively, with 9 bases between them. In DNA form, the CDR3 reads TGTGCCAGCAGTTTATTGGGCGGGAACGAGCAGTACGTC. Amino acids: CASSLLGGNEQYV.

The chain employs TRBV6-5 and TRBJ2-5, with D possibly matching TRBD1 (5 bases). The CDR3 is made up of 14 amino acids. CDR1 is MNHEY and CDR2 is SVGAGI in the germline V gene. The V and J ends lost 4 bases and 5 bases respectively, with 14 bases between them. CDR3 in amino acids: CASSSAWGEETQYF. In DNA, the CDR3 is TGTGCCAGCAGTTCCGCCTGGGGCGAGGAGACCCAGTACTTC.

The rearrangement links TRBV30 to TRBJ2-2; TRBD1 matches at 10 bases. There are 15 residues in the CDR3. CDR1 GTSNPN and CDR2 SVGIG come from the germline V gene (reference sequence). The J segment lost 5 bases and the V segment lost 3 bases, leaving 6 bases of the junction unmatched. For the CDR3, the DNA is TGTGCCTGGAGGGAGACAGGGGGCAAGACCGGGGAGCTGTTTTTT. It yields the protein CAWRETGGKTGELFF. The entire variable domain, with the rest obtained from reference TRBV30 and TRBJ2-2, is as follows: SQTIHQWPATLVQPVGSPLSLECTVEGTSNPNLYWYRQAAGRGLQLLFYSVGIGQISSEVPQNLSASRPQDRQFILSSKKLLLSDSGFYLCAWRETGGKTGELFFGEGSRLTVL.

The chain recombines TRBV13 with TRBJ2-2; 8 bases align to TRBD1. This CDR3 has 17 amino acids. Trimming at V came to 5 bases and at J to 3 bases, leaving 11 bases not matched to a gene. Germline V gene lookup returns CDR1 PRHDT and CDR2 FYEKMQ (reference sequence). CDR3 bases: TGTGCCAGCAGCCCCCTTGGACAGGGATTGGACACCGGGGAGCTGTTTTTT. It yields the protein CASSPLGQGLDTGELFF.

In DNA, the CDR3 is TGTGCCAGCAGCTTAATGGGGCCGAATAATGAAAAACTGTTTTTT. Its translation is CASSLMGPNNEKLFF. The chain is built from TRBV5-4 and TRBJ1-4, with D possibly being TRBD1 (5 bases). V lost 2 bases, J lost 4 bases, and 12 bases lay in between. Germline V gene data show CDR1 as SGHNT and CDR2 as YYREEE (reference sequence). The CDR3 runs to 15 residues. The full variable domain, its missing parts supplied by reference TRBV5-4 and TRBJ1-4, is ETGVTQSPTHLIKTRGQQVTLRCSSQSGHNTVSWYQQALGQGPQFIFQYYREEENGRGNFPPRFSGLQFPNYSSELNVNALELDDSALYLCASSLMGPNNEKLFFGSGTQLSVL.

The genes are TRBV6-5 and TRBJ2-3; tentatively, D is TRBD2 (5 bases). Germline values: CDR1 MNHEY, CDR2 SVGAGI. The CDR3 runs to 13 residues. V lost 6 bases and J lost 1, with 8 bases in between. CDR3 sequence: CASRRDGTDTQYF. In DNA, the CDR3 is TGTGCCAGCAGGAGGGATGGCACAGATACGCAGTATTTT.

The J gene is TRBJ2-3, the V gene TRBV6-1, with 10 positions matching TRBD1. CDR1 is MNHNS, CDR2 SASEGT, per germline. CDR3 length equals 14 residues. Germline trimming cut 3 bases from V and 4 bases from J; bases unmatched to any gene: 1. CDR3 protein: CASSEGQGPDTQYF. DNA of the CDR3: TGTGCCAGCAGTGAGGGACAGGGGCCAGATACGCAGTATTTT.

Only a few counts were recorded for this clone. The rearrangement uses TRBV5-6 and TRBJ2-7, with a possible D match to TRBD2 (5 bases). This CDR3 has 12 residues. The V end was cut by 0 bases, the J end by 7 bases, with 8 bases between. Germline lookup yields CDR1 SGHDT and CDR2 YYEEEE. In nucleotides, the CDR3 is TGTGCCAGCAGCTTGGTTGGGGAGGAGCAGTACTTC. This translates into CASSLVGEEQYF.

This chain links TRBV2 with TRBJ1-6; the D gene is possibly TRBD1 (6 bases). Trimming left V 4 bases short and J 10 bases short, with 11 bases between. Germline CDR1 reads SNHLY; CDR2 reads FYNNEI. This CDR3 has 13 amino acids. CDR3 DNA: TGTGCCAGCAGTGTGGGGGCAGGGTCACCCCTCCACTTT. Amino acids: CASSVGAGSPLHF.

The V gene is TRBV19, the J gene TRBJ1-5; 8 positions match TRBD1. Germline V gene data show CDR1 as LNHDA and CDR2 as SQIVND (reference sequence). CDR3 length: 15 residues. Trimming took 5 bases from V and 9 from J; bases not matched to a gene: 12. CDR3: CASSSGQGALSPQHF. The CDR3 DNA sequence: TGTGCCAGTAGTTCCGGACAGGGAGCCCTTTCGCCCCAGCATTTT.

There are a few counts of this clone. The chain combines TRBV5-6 with TRBJ1-2, with 8 bases lining up with TRBD1. CDR1 SGHDT and CDR2 YYEEEE come from the germline V gene. V lost 2 bases and J lost 4; bases outside the gene matches: 4. The CDR3 consists of 14 residues. The CDR3 DNA follows: TGTGCCAGCAGCTTAATACAGGGGGGCTATGGCTACACCTTC. Amino acid sequence: CASSLIQGGYGYTF.

The rearrangement links TRBV20-1 to TRBJ2-1; 9 positions agree with TRBD2. Germline V gene sequence: CDR1 DFQATT, CDR2 SNEGSKA (reference sequence). The CDR3 has 12 amino acids. V was pared by 3 bases and J by 10 bases, with 4 bases of the junction left unmatched. The CDR3 region has the DNA TGCAGTGCTAGTCTAGCGGGGAGGGAGCAGTTCTTC. Residues: CSASLAGREQFF.

The chain uses TRBV27 and TRBJ1-5; TRBD1 might be the D (6 bases). The CDR3 runs to 15 residues. Germline CDR1 MNHEY, CDR2 SMNVEV (reference sequence). The V and J ends lost 7 bases and 0 bases respectively, with 13 bases between them. The CDR3 nucleotides read TGTGCCAGCAAACTAGGGGGGGTTAGCAATCAGCCCCAGCATTTT. Amino acid sequence: CASKLGGVSNQPQHF.

The chain has TRBV19 and TRBJ1-1; 8 bases agree with TRBD1. The germline CDR1 and CDR2 sequences are LNHDA and SQIVND (reference sequence). Trimming removed 7 bases from V and 3 bases from J; junction bases left unmatched: 10. The CDR3 is 15 amino acids. The CDR3 region has the DNA TGTGCCAGTATGTCAGGGGGCGGGTTAGACACTGAAGCTTTCTTT. This sequence encodes CASMSGGGLDTEAFF. Full variable domain (outside the CDR3, taken from reference TRBV19 and TRBJ1-1): DGGITQSPKYLFRKEGQNVTLSCEQNLNHDAMYWYRQDPGQGLRLIYYSQIVNDFQKGDIAEGYSVSREKKESFPLTVTSAQKNPTAFYLCASMSGGGLDTEAFFGQGTRLTVV.

J is TRBJ2-7 and V is TRBV7-9; 9 bases map to TRBD1. V dropped 4 bases and J dropped 0; count of bases not matched to a gene: 7. The germline CDR1 and CDR2 sequences are SEHNR and FQNEAQ (reference sequence). This CDR3 contains 16 residues. The CDR3 nucleotides read TGTGCCAGCAGCTCCGGGACAGGGAAAAGCTCCTACGAGCAGTACGTC. Translation: CASSSGTGKSSYEQYV.

The chain couples TRBV19 to TRBJ2-3, with 11 positions matching TRBD1. The CDR3 spans 17 residues. Germline V gene data show CDR1 as LNHDA and CDR2 as SQIVND (reference sequence). J gave up 5 bases and V 3 bases, and 10 bases lay outside the gene matches. The CDR3 DNA reads TGTGCCAGTAGTATCGGGCTAGGGACAGGGGGAGAAGATACGCAGTATTTT. Translated, it gives CASSIGLGTGGEDTQYF.

The chain employs TRBV3-1 (or the pseudogene TRBV3-2) and TRBJ1-6; 8 bases are shared with TRBD1. The CDR3 covers 15 residues. J gave up 5 bases and V 4 bases, and 4 bases lay outside the gene matches. Germline CDR1 LGHDT, CDR2 YNNKEL (reference sequence). The CDR3 region is CASSPQGANNSPLHF. The CDR3 DNA reads as TGTGCCAGCAGCCCCCAGGGGGCGAATAATTCACCCCTCCACTTT.

The chain combines TRBV7-2 with TRBJ1-2; D is unresolved. This CDR3 contains 12 residues. The germline gives CDR1 SGHTA, CDR2 FQGNSA. V was trimmed by 5 bases and J by 8 bases, leaving 12 bases between them. CDR3 amino acids: CASSPGVMGYTF. In DNA, the CDR3 is TGTGCCAGCAGCCCCGGGGTGATGGGCTACACCTTC.

The J gene is TRBJ1-4, the V gene TRBV28, with D tentatively TRBD1 (5 bases). V was clipped by 7 bases and J by 2 bases, with 11 bases between them. CDR1 is MDHEN and CDR2 is SYDVKM in the germline V gene. The CDR3 consists of 14 residues. The CDR3: CASTLGGTNEKLFF. The DNA for the CDR3 is TGTGCCAGCACCTTGGGGGGGACTAATGAAAAACTGTTTTTT.

The count of this clone is one. The chain links TRBV11-2 to TRBJ1-4; 8 bases align to TRBD1. Germline V lookup: CDR1 SGHAT, CDR2 FQNNGV. The CDR3 is 15 residues long. The junction had 11 bases not matched to a gene; V was cut back by 3 bases and J by 11 bases. DNA for the CDR3: TGTGCCAGCAGCTTTGGACAGGGAAGTTCGGGTAAACTGTTTTTT. The encoded protein is CASSFGQGSSGKLFF.

V usage is TRBV5-8 and J usage is TRBJ1-1; 8 nucleotides agree with TRBD1. The CDR3 consists of 14 residues. Germline V gives CDR1 SGHTS, CDR2 YDEGEE. V lost 2 bases to trimming and J lost 4 bases; unmatched junction nucleotides: 4. Here the CDR3 reads CASSFQGATTEAFF. The CDR3 DNA follows: TGTGCCAGCAGCTTTCAGGGGGCGACCACTGAAGCTTTCTTT.

This clone came up a few times. The chain is built from TRBV19 and TRBJ1-2, with D possibly being TRBD1 (5 bases). This CDR3 region has 12 residues. Per the germline V gene, CDR1 is LNHDA and CDR2 is SQIVND (reference sequence). The V end lost 8 bases, the J end lost 8 bases, and 15 bases lay between the germline ends. The CDR3 nucleotides read TGTGCCAGTTCCCCCGGAGGGGACGGCTACACCTTC. Its protein is CASSPGGDGYTF.

This chain joins TRBV11-2 and TRBJ2-1, with TRBD2 identical over 13 bases. V gave up 5 bases and J gave up 0 bases; unmatched junction bases: 4. CDR3 length equals 17 residues. Germline CDR1 and CDR2: SGHAT and FQNNGV. The CDR3, as DNA: TGTGCCAGCAGCCAAAGACTAGCGGGGGGCTCCTACAATGAGCAGTTCTTC. This sequence encodes CASSQRLAGGSYNEQFF.

The chain joins TRBV28 to TRBJ1-2; TRBD1 aligns across 8 bases. Per germline, CDR1 MDHEN and CDR2 SYDVKM. Losses at the gene ends were 1 base for V and 8 bases for J; bases not matched to a gene: 0. The CDR3 spans 12 residues. DNA for the CDR3: TGTGCCAGCAGTTTATCAGGGGGCGGCTACACCTTC. Its translation is CASSLSGGGYTF.

The chain carries TRBV2 and TRBJ2-1, with TRBD1 matching 9 bases. CDR1 SNHLY and CDR2 FYNNEI come from the germline V gene. V shed 6 bases, J shed 4 bases, and the junction held 4 bases outside the gene matches. The CDR3 covers 14 residues. The DNA for the CDR3 is TGTGCCAGCAGCGTGACAGGGGGTTACAATGAGCAGTTCTTC. Its protein is CASSVTGGYNEQFF.

The chain uses TRBV18 and TRBJ1-2; TRBD1 aligns across 7 bases. The germline V gene encodes CDR1 KGHSH and CDR2 LQKENI. The V segment lost 6 bases and the J segment 6 bases; nucleotides outside the gene matches: 7. The CDR3 spans 13 residues. The CDR3 is CASSGRQGDGYTF. The CDR3 nucleotides read TGTGCCAGCTCGGGTAGACAGGGTGATGGCTACACCTTC.

The chain combines TRBV28 with TRBJ1-2, with a weak D call TRBD1 (5 bases). This CDR3 has 15 amino acids. CDR1 and CDR2 (germline): MDHEN, SYDVKM. V lost 3 bases and J 3 bases, leaving 14 bases between the germline ends. In nucleotides, the CDR3 is TGTGCCAGCAGTTTGGGGGGAGGGCCCGACTATGGCTACACCTTC. Protein sequence: CASSLGGGPDYGYTF.

This clone appeared a single time. V and J are TRBV7-6 and TRBJ2-5, with 13 positions matching TRBD2. The CDR3 has 17 residues. V was clipped by 4 bases and J by 5 bases; unmatched bases: 10. The germline CDR1 and CDR2 sequences are SGHVS and FNYEAQ. As DNA, the CDR3 is TGTGCCAGCAGCTCACTAGCGGGGGGGCCGATGGGTGAGACCCAGTACTTC. It yields the protein CASSSLAGGPMGETQYF.

The V and J genes are TRBV2 and TRBJ2-7; D is undetermined. This CDR3 region has 12 residues. V was trimmed by 3 bases and J by 3 bases, leaving 6 bases between them. CDR1 and CDR2 (germline): SNHLY, FYNNEI. CDR3 sequence (DNA): TGTGCCAGCAGTGAGGCCGACTACGAGCAGTACGTC. Its protein product is CASSEADYEQYV.